This T cell receptor beta chain is drawn from a study of T-cell reconstitution after alpha-beta-depleted transplantation in children (dated by TCRdb to between 2015 and 2016). General notes on the study: The study quantitatively tracked T-cell immune reconstitution after TCRalphabeta/CD19-depleted allogeneic hematopoietic cell transplantation in children using TCR repertoire profiling.

Note on this clonotype: This receptor's antigen is unknown. Per-base qualities were not stored, and no clone one base away is much larger.

Paper-wide results and their limitations: The apparently early alphabetaT-cell count recovery about two months after transplant was reportedly dependent on only several hundred rapidly expanded clones derived from non-depleted graft cells. The high TCRbeta diversity at day 60 in some patients was ascribed to recipient T cells and intrathymic progenitors that had survived conditioning. Over the following months the frequencies of hyperexpanded clones went down, and after one year T-cell counts and TCRbeta diversity were mostly credited to newly produced T cells.

Reading the label with the study, this specimen's treatment or condition is: allogeneic hematopoietic cell transplantation with graft depleted of TCRalphabeta T cells and CD19 B cells. TCRalphabeta/CD19-depleted allogeneic hematopoietic cell grafts were given to the transplant recipients, all of whom were children. The germline ends are 12 bases apart after V is trimmed by 3 bases and J by 6 bases. Looking up the germline V gene yields CDR1 KGHSH and CDR2 LQKENI. Including the terminal cysteine and phenylalanine, the CDR3 comprises 14 residues. Only CDR3 DNA is held: 42 bases, read in frame from base 1. The receptor library was made with PCR. The sample was run on an Illumina HiSeq 2500. Molecular barcoding was employed in the preparation of TCR libraries, with unique molecular identifiers being used to normalize TCRbeta repertoire quantification. Using fastp at Q25 and MiXCR, TCRdb reprocessed the public reads and kept productive beta chains. Rows are unified per CDR3 protein, each entry keeping the most common DNA and genes. For this sample there are 550,000 to 800,000 distinct CDR3 sequences; under 15% appear just once. The ten largest clones take up about 0.77% of the sample.

This TCR was sampled from a girl aged 2-10 years with congenital amegakaryocytic thrombocytopenia, due to receive a stem cell transplant. The sample consisted of PBMCs, taken before TCRalphabeta/CD19-depleted stem cell transplant. The sequence joins TRBV18 to TRBJ1-5, with the D gene not clear enough to name. The CDR3 region has the sequence CASSPNTDFQPQHF. The DNA sequence is TGTGCCAGCTCACCTAACACAGACTTTCAGCCCCAGCATTTT.